Presented here are 18 T cell receptor beta chains from one specimen sequenced in a study of blood T cell repertoires in COVID-19 (dated by TCRdb to 2018 to 2020). The method behind the library was the immunoSEQ multiplex PCR assay. TCRdb provides this immuneACCESS table in a form limited to in-frame rearrangements. Some clones are lacking; in checked studies, under half of them reflect an unresolved V gene, and why the rest are absent is not known. This sample has around 26,000 clones in its table, and 80% to 95% of those were observed once. The ten largest clones take up roughly 2.8% of the sample. Sequences were obtained from peripheral blood. Receptor source: a human donor in a cohort sampled during active COVID-19.

The V gene is TRBV9, the J gene TRBJ2-5; TRBD1 aligns across 8 bases. Germline lookup yields CDR1 SGDLS and CDR2 YYNGEE. This CDR3 region has 15 residues. Trimming cost V 4 bases and J 4 bases; bases outside gene matches: 9. Written as DNA, the CDR3 is TGTGCCAGCAGCACTCGACAGGGGCAGGGAGAGACCCAGTACTTC. Amino acid sequence: CASSTRQGQGETQYF.

On this clone: One end of the junction varies from germline; a read error may be responsible. The gene calls are TRBV19 and TRBJ1-2; 11 bases match TRBD1. The CDR3 runs 14 residues. Per germline, CDR1 LNHDA and CDR2 SQIVND (reference sequence). CDR3 sequence: CASSTPGTGGRERF. The CDR3 DNA is TGTGCCAGTAGTACTCCCGGGACAGGGGGGCGCGAGCGCTTC.

V usage is TRBV6-5 and J usage is TRBJ2-1; D may be TRBD1 (6 bases). Germline assignment: CDR1 MNHEY and CDR2 SVGAGI. The CDR3 is 15 residues long. Trimming took off 0 bases at V and 8 bases at J, with 14 bases between the two ends. This CDR3 is CASSYSFTGWDEQFF. DNA for the CDR3: TGTGCCAGCAGTTACTCGTTCACAGGGTGGGATGAGCAGTTCTTC.

The chain recombines TRBV29-1 with TRBJ2-5; D is ambiguous. The CDR3 is made up of 11 amino acids. Trimming cost V 6 bases and J 5 bases, with 10 bases left between them. The germline gives CDR1 SQVTM, CDR2 ANQGSEA. CDR3 loop: CSVFLWETQYF. The CDR3 nucleotides read TGCAGCGTCTTTCTATGGGAGACCCAGTACTTC.

The genes are TRBV5-1 and TRBJ2-2, with TRBD2 matching over 11 bases. V lost 0 bases, J lost 3 bases, and 7 bases stayed unmatched. From germline, CDR1 is SGHRS and CDR2 YFSETQ. This CDR3 spans 18 amino acids. Here the CDR3 DNA reads TGCGCCAGCAGCTTGGCTCTAGCGGGGGGTCCCTACACCGGGGAGCTGTTTTTT. Residues: CASSLALAGGPYTGELFF.

CDR3 nucleotides: TGTGCCAGCAGCCTCCTAGCGGCTCAGTCTGAAAAACTGTTTTTT. It translates to CASSLLAAQSEKLFF. The chain has TRBV7-9 and TRBJ1-4; the D is unclear. Looked up from germline, CDR1 is SEHNR and CDR2 is FQNEAQ (reference sequence). This CDR3 contains 15 residues. The V end was cut by 5 bases, the J end by 7 bases, with 17 bases between.

The J gene is TRBJ1-1, the V gene TRBV10-1; D perhaps matches TRBD1 (5 bases). The CDR3 has 15 amino acids. Germline V CDR1 and CDR2: WNHNN, SYGVQD (reference sequence). The ends were cut back, 7 bases at V and 0 bases at J, with 15 bases in the middle. The CDR3 DNA follows: TGCGCCAGCAACCAGGGAATACAAGTGAACACTGAAGCTTTCTTT. This sequence encodes CASNQGIQVNTEAFF.

The V and J genes are TRBV18 and TRBJ1-6, with a weak D call TRBD1 (6 bases). CDR1 and CDR2 (germline): KGHSH, LQKENI. V dropped 5 bases and J dropped 7 bases, with 12 bases sitting between them. There are 14 residues in the CDR3. CDR3 nucleotides: TGTGCCAGCTCATACAGGGAACGCAATTCACCCCTCCACTTT. Its translation: CASSYRERNSPLHF.

The chain employs TRBV4-1 and TRBJ1-1, with TRBD1 identical over 7 bases. There are 15 residues in the CDR3. Germline V CDR1 and CDR2: MGHRA, YSYEKL. V gave up 1 base and J gave up 4 bases; unmatched junction bases: 6. CDR3 amino acids: CASSQAYRGTTEAFF. As DNA, the CDR3 is TGCGCCAGCAGCCAAGCTTACAGGGGAACCACTGAAGCTTTCTTT.

CDR3 nucleotides: TGTGCCAGCAGTTACCGACAGGGCCGTGGCTACACCTTC. This gives the protein CASSYRQGRGYTF. This sequence joins TRBV6-5 and TRBJ1-2, with 7 bases matching TRBD1. CDR1 MNHEY and CDR2 SVGAGI come from the germline V gene. CDR3 size: 13 residues. V lost 2 bases to trimming and J lost 7 bases; unmatched junction nucleotides: 4.

This clone occurred once. This chain links TRBV5-6 with TRBJ1-4, with 7 nucleotides matching TRBD1. V lost 3 bases, J lost 4 bases, and 9 bases stayed unmatched. The germline V gene encodes CDR1 SGHDT and CDR2 YYEEEE. CDR3 length: 16 amino acids. The CDR3 sequence is CASSSELTGFNEKLFF. Here the CDR3 DNA reads TGTGCCAGCAGCTCCGAACTGACAGGGTTTAATGAAAAACTGTTTTTT.

The V call is TRBV4-1, the J call TRBJ2-7; the match to TRBD2 covers 7 bases. The junction had 5 bases not matched to a gene; V was cut back by 4 bases and J by 2 bases. CDR1 is MGHRA, CDR2 YSYEKL, per germline. The CDR3 contains 14 residues. CDR3 sequence: CASSRSGAPYEQYV. Here the CDR3 DNA reads TGCGCCAGCAGCCGAAGCGGGGCCCCCTACGAGCAGTACGTC.

The rearrangement joins TRBV19 to TRBJ1-1, with D perhaps matching TRBD1 (5 bases). This CDR3 region has 11 residues. The V and J ends lost 7 bases and 11 bases respectively, with 14 bases between them. Germline-derived CDR1 and CDR2 are LNHDA and SQIVND (reference sequence). For the CDR3, the DNA is TGTGCCAGTACCCCAGGGTGGGCCGCTTTCTTT. Translating it yields CASTPGWAAFF.

The count of this clone is one. This rearrangement joins TRBV18 to TRBJ1-2, with D tentatively TRBD1 (6 bases). Germline V CDR1 and CDR2: KGHSH, LQKENI. Trimming cost V 3 bases and J 6 bases, with 14 bases left between them. This CDR3 is 14 amino acids long. The CDR3 DNA sequence: TGTGCCAGCTCACCGGTGGGGGGGCAGGATGGCTACACCTTC. It translates to CASSPVGGQDGYTF.

The rearrangement joins TRBV10-1 to TRBJ1-1, with D perhaps matching TRBD1 (6 bases). CDR3 length equals 13 residues. V gave up 3 bases and J gave up 5 bases, with 10 bases separating them. Germline V gene sequence: CDR1 WNHNN, CDR2 SYGVQD (reference sequence). The CDR3 DNA is TGCGCCAGCAGTGAAAGGACAGAAACTGAAGCTTTCTTT. The encoded protein is CASSERTETEAFF.

The chain joins TRBV6-5 to TRBJ1-2; D remains ambiguous. This CDR3 comprises 14 residues. Germline V CDR1 and CDR2: MNHEY, SVGAGI. The V end lost 5 bases, the J end lost 4 bases, and 14 bases lay between the germline ends. The CDR3 is CASSSGLLGYGYTF. The CDR3 nucleotides are TGTGCCAGCAGTAGCGGGCTTTTGGGCTATGGCTACACCTTC.

The gene calls are TRBV3-1 (or the pseudogene TRBV3-2) and TRBJ1-6; 7 bases match TRBD1. The CDR3 length is 17 residues. Germline CDR1 is LGHDT and CDR2 is YNNKEL (reference sequence). V shed 1 base and J 6 bases; nucleotides not matched to a gene: 9. CDR3 loop: CASSQVGSGTVNSPLHF. The DNA for the CDR3 is TGTGCCAGCAGCCAAGTTGGCTCCGGGACAGTTAATTCACCCCTCCACTTT.

The rearrangement uses TRBV4-1 and TRBJ1-3; D remains unclear. Trimming left V 6 bases short and J 3 bases short, with 12 bases between. This CDR3 region has 14 residues. CDR1 is MGHRA, CDR2 YSYEKL, per germline. As DNA, the CDR3 is TGCGCCAGCAGAGGAACTCGGGATGGAAACACCATATATTTT. Translating gives CASRGTRDGNTIYF.